This entry lists 32 T cell receptor beta chains sequenced from one sample in a study of T-cell reconstitution after alpha-beta-depleted transplantation in children. Molecular barcoding with unique molecular identifiers was used for the TCRbeta library. TCRdb used MiXCR to reprocess the PCR reads, holding one entry per CDR3 protein. This sample carries under 70,000 distinct CDR3 sequences, about a tenth of them seen once, and the ten largest clones take around 14%. Source: PBMCs, taken before TCRalphabeta/CD19-depleted stem cell transplant. The source of these receptors is a boy under 18 with acute myeloid leukemia, due to receive a stem cell transplant.

In this sample, this clonotype turned up many times. This chain joins TRBV7-8 and TRBJ2-7; D is unresolved. This CDR3 is 14 amino acids long. V lost 2 bases to trimming and J lost 2 bases, with 10 bases between them. CDR1 SGHVS and CDR2 FQNEAQ come from the germline V gene. The CDR3 spells CASSLIAYPYEQYF. The CDR3 DNA is TGTGCCAGCAGCTTAATAGCATACCCCTACGAGCAGTACTTC.

This clonotype was seen many times. The chain is built from TRBV12-3 or TRBV12-4 and TRBJ2-7; TRBD1 matches at 7 bases. V gave up 2 bases and J gave up 1 base; unmatched junction bases: 8. CDR3 size: 16 residues. CDR3 DNA: TGTGCCAGCAGTTTAACAACAGGGGCTCGATCCTACGAGCAGTACTTC. Translating gives CASSLTTGARSYEQYF.

The CDR3 nucleotides are TGTGCCAGCAGTTATCCGTTGTCAGGGGGCTTGACTGAAGCTTTCTTT. This gives the protein CASSYPLSGGLTEAFF. The rearrangement joins TRBV6-5 to TRBJ1-1; 8 bases map to TRBD1. CDR3 size: 16 residues. After removal of 3 bases from V and 5 bases from J, the junction contained 11 bases not matched to a gene. Germline V CDR1 and CDR2: MNHEY, SVGAGI.

This clonotype has at least ten counts. The chain has TRBV20-1 and TRBJ2-7; 7 nucleotides agree with TRBD2. The CDR3 contains 13 residues. CDR1 and CDR2 (germline): DFQATT, SNEGSKA (reference sequence). With 1 base clipped from V and 3 bases from J, the junction kept 3 bases outside the gene matches. As DNA, the CDR3 is TGCAGTGCTAGAGCGGGGGGACGCTACGAGCAGTACGTC. Amino acid sequence: CSARAGGRYEQYV.

This clonotype was picked up many times. The CDR3 loop reads CASSTPWLGKNIQYF. CDR3 nucleotide sequence: TGTGCCAGCAGCACCCCGTGGCTAGGCAAAAACATTCAGTACTTC. The J gene is TRBJ2-4, the V gene TRBV7-8; D gene uncertain. Trimming removed 5 bases at V and 3 bases at J, with 14 bases between. Germline-derived CDR1 and CDR2 are SGHVS and FQNEAQ. CDR3 length: 15 amino acids. Full variable domain (rest looked up from reference TRBV7-8 and TRBJ2-4): GAGVSQSPRYKVAKRGQDVALRCDPISGHVSLFWYQQALGQGPEFLTYFQNEAQLDKSGLPSDRFFAERPEGSVSTLKIQRTQQEDSAVYLCASSTPWLGKNIQYFGAGTRLSVL.

Ten or more counts support this clonotype. The gene calls are TRBV12-3 or TRBV12-4 and TRBJ2-7; no clear D gene. V lost 3 bases, J lost 0 bases, and 9 bases lay in between. This CDR3 spans 14 amino acids. Here the CDR3 reads CASSFWRSSYEQYF. The DNA for the CDR3 is TGTGCCAGCAGTTTTTGGCGTAGCTCCTACGAGCAGTACTTC.

This clonotype was counted at least ten times. The CDR3 protein is CASSQGSSGNTGELFF. The CDR3, as DNA: TGTGCCAGCAGCCAAGGATCTAGCGGGAACACCGGGGAGCTGTTTTTT. The V and J genes are TRBV3-1 and TRBJ2-2, with TRBD2 matching over 7 bases. Germline V gives CDR1 LGHDT, CDR2 YNNKEL (reference sequence). This CDR3 comprises 16 residues. The junction had 3 bases not matched to a gene; V was cut back by 1 base and J by 1 base.

The table lists this clonotype with many counts. The genes are TRBV5-1 and TRBJ2-3; 7 bases map to TRBD1. V was pared by 4 bases and J by 0 bases, with 5 bases of the junction left unmatched. This CDR3 spans 15 amino acids. Germline V gene lookup returns CDR1 SGHRS and CDR2 YFSETQ. This CDR3 reads CASSPVQGSTDTQYF. In DNA form, the CDR3 reads TGCGCCAGCAGCCCGGTACAGGGGAGCACAGATACGCAGTATTTT. Supplemented by reference TRBV5-1 and TRBJ2-3, the full variable domain reads KAGVTQTPRYLIKTRGQQVTLSCSPISGHRSVSWYQQTPGQGLQFLFEYFSETQRNKGNFPGRFSGRQFSNSRSEMNVSTLELGDSALYLCASSPVQGSTDTQYFGPGTRLTVL.

At least ten counts were recorded for this clonotype. The chain is built from TRBV24-1 and TRBJ1-5; TRBD1 might be the D (6 bases). V dropped 3 bases and J dropped 2 bases, with 13 bases sitting between them. This CDR3 contains 16 residues. Germline lookup yields CDR1 KGHDR and CDR2 SFDVKD. The CDR3 DNA follows: TGTGCCACCAGTGATGCCTCCAGGGGACGCAATCAGCCCCAGCATTTT. It yields the protein CATSDASRGRNQPQHF.

This clonotype was counted ten times or more. The V call is TRBV14, the J call TRBJ1-1; D call uncertain. The CDR3 is 13 residues long. The V gene lost 1 base and the J gene lost 1 base, with 4 bases spanning the gap. Germline CDR1 reads SGHDN; CDR2 reads FVKESK. CDR3 in amino acids: CASSQVGNTEAFF. CDR3 nucleotides: TGTGCCAGCAGCCAAGTGGGGAACACTGAAGCTTTCTTT.

This clonotype was seen repeatedly, ten times or more. The V and J genes are TRBV12-3 or TRBV12-4 and TRBJ1-2, with D perhaps TRBD1 (6 bases). Trimming stripped 2 bases from V and 5 bases from J, with 18 bases between. The CDR3 is 16 amino acids. The CDR3 sequence is CASSLLLRDIGYGYTF. The CDR3 DNA is TGTGCCAGCAGTTTACTGCTTAGGGACATTGGATATGGCTACACCTTC.

This clonotype was detected many times. The J gene is TRBJ1-1, the V gene TRBV2; weak D call: TRBD1 (5 bases). Between the trimmed V and J ends, which lost 9 bases and 1 base, there was a span of 12 bases. The germline V gene has CDR1 SNHLY and CDR2 FYNNEI. The CDR3 has 13 amino acids. CDR3 region: CARNLGANTEAFF. CDR3 coding DNA: TGTGCCAGAAATCTCGGGGCGAACACTGAAGCTTTCTTT.

In its sample, this clonotype was seen many times. This chain connects TRBV28 to TRBJ2-7; 10 bases line up with TRBD2. This CDR3 is 15 amino acids long. V shed 6 bases and J 4 bases; nucleotides not matched to a gene: 9. In germline, CDR1 is MDHEN, CDR2 SYDVKM. The CDR3 loop reads CASSTAGTSEYEQYF. The CDR3 DNA reads TGTGCCAGCAGCACCGCCGGGACTAGCGAATACGAGCAGTACTTC.

This clonotype was found a few times. This rearrangement joins TRBV6-6 to TRBJ1-5; TRBD1 matches 11 bases. CDR3 length: 13 residues. The V gene's germline CDR1 is MNHNY and CDR2 SVGAGI (reference sequence). The ends lost 8 bases at V and 6 bases at J; junction bases unmatched: 3. The CDR3 sequence is CASGDRGSQPQHF. As DNA, the CDR3 is TGTGCCAGCGGGGACAGGGGGAGTCAGCCCCAGCATTTT.

This clonotype was detected many times. V usage is TRBV5-1 and J usage is TRBJ2-1; 7 bases map to TRBD2. The CDR3 is 15 amino acids. Germline loops: CDR1 SGHRS, CDR2 YFSETQ. J was trimmed by 6 bases and V by 7 bases; bases with no gene match: 13. DNA for the CDR3: TGCGCCAGCCGTCTCCCCGGCGGGAGAAGCAATGAGCAGTTCTTC. This gives the protein CASRLPGGRSNEQFF.

The V and J genes are TRBV7-9 and TRBJ1-1; D is undetermined. The germline V gene has CDR1 SEHNR and CDR2 FQNEAQ (reference sequence). This CDR3 has 13 amino acids. Trimming removed 8 bases from V and 1 base from J, with 11 bases in between. The CDR3 nucleotides are TGTGCCAGCCGCCCACGGGCGAACACTGAAGCTTTCTTT. Its translation is CASRPRANTEAFF.

This clonotype was found many times. The gene calls are TRBV20-1 and TRBJ1-1; the match to TRBD1 covers 8 bases. V lost 3 bases, J lost 6 bases, and 12 bases stayed unmatched. CDR3 length: 15 residues. The germline CDR1 and CDR2 sequences are DFQATT and SNEGSKA (reference sequence). The CDR3 DNA reads TGCAGTGCTAGGGGGGGGTACAGGGGGAAACCTGAAGCTTTCTTT. Translation: CSARGGYRGKPEAFF.

This clonotype was picked up one time. The chain combines TRBV11-3 with TRBJ1-5; 9 bases are a match to TRBD1. The CDR3 is 16 residues long. Losses at the gene ends were 5 bases for V and 4 bases for J; bases not matched to a gene: 9. The germline gives CDR1 SGHNT, CDR2 YENEEA. Here the CDR3 DNA reads TGTGCCAGCAGCCTTGTGGGGACAGGGAGGAATCAGCCCCAGCATTTT. It translates to CASSLVGTGRNQPQHF.

This clonotype was seen repeatedly, ten times or more. The genes are TRBV25-1 and TRBJ2-1; no firm D call. The germline V and J ends were trimmed by 7 bases and 5 bases, with 12 bases remaining between them. The CDR3 length is 13 residues. Germline assignment: CDR1 MGHDK and CDR2 SYGVNS. The CDR3 sequence: CASMATANNEQFF. In DNA form, the CDR3 reads TGTGCCAGCATGGCGACGGCGAACAATGAGCAGTTCTTC.

By share of the sample, this clonotype is medium-sized (0.01 to 0.1%). This chain connects TRBV15 to TRBJ2-1, with D perhaps matching TRBD2 (5 bases). This CDR3 has 15 residues. Germline-derived CDR1 and CDR2 are LNHNV and YYDKDF (reference sequence). V was pared by 3 bases and J by 5 bases, with 14 bases between. DNA for the CDR3: TGTGCCACCAGCAGTCTGGGGAGTGCCGACAATGAGCAGTTCTTC. Protein product: CATSSLGSADNEQFF.

This clonotype was detected ten times or more. The chain joins TRBV5-1 to TRBJ2-1; D gene unclear. Germline V gene data show CDR1 as SGHRS and CDR2 as YFSETQ. This CDR3 comprises 15 residues. With 4 bases removed from V and 0 bases from J, the gap between germline ends came to 11 bases. The CDR3 nucleotides read TGCGCCAGCAGCCCATCGGCCCGCTCCTACAATGAGCAGTTCTTC. Its protein is CASSPSARSYNEQFF.

This clonotype was recorded at least ten times. The CDR3 here is CASSPDRDNQPQHF. DNA for the CDR3: TGTGCCAGCAGCCCCGACAGGGACAATCAGCCCCAGCATTTT. The rearrangement uses TRBV12-3 or TRBV12-4 and TRBJ1-5, with 7 bases fitting TRBD1. This CDR3 is built from 14 residues. Germline trimming cut 6 bases from V and 3 bases from J; bases unmatched to any gene: 5.

In regard to this clonotype: This could be a read error, since a much larger clone is one nucleotide away. This chain connects TRBV5-4 to TRBJ2-1, with 15 bases fitting TRBD2. This CDR3 is 17 amino acids long. The V gene's germline CDR1 is SGHNT and CDR2 YYREEE (reference sequence). The CDR3 protein is CARSLGLAGGLNNEQFF. The DNA for the CDR3 is TGTGCCCGCAGCTTGGGACTAGCGGGAGGTTTAAACAATGAGCAGTTCTTC.

This clonotype occurred many times. V is TRBV20-1 and J is TRBJ1-2; 7 bases line up with TRBD1. CDR1 and CDR2 (germline): DFQATT, SNEGSKA (reference sequence). The CDR3 covers 14 residues. Trimming took 1 base from V and 2 from J; bases not matched to a gene: 4. The CDR3 region is CSARGEGANYGYTF. As DNA, the CDR3 is TGCAGTGCTAGAGGTGAGGGGGCGAACTATGGCTACACCTTC.

Here the CDR3 DNA reads TGTGCCAGCAGGCGGACAGGGGCCGCCCTATATGGCTACACCTTC. This translates into CASRRTGAALYGYTF. This rearrangement joins TRBV12-3 or TRBV12-4 to TRBJ1-2; 9 bases align to TRBD1. V was pared by 6 bases and J by 5 bases, with 10 bases of the junction left unmatched. This CDR3 has 15 residues.

This clonotype was seen only a few times. The V gene is TRBV6-5, the J gene TRBJ2-1; 11 bases fit TRBD2. V lost 6 bases to trimming and J lost 5 bases; unmatched junction nucleotides: 3. Germline CDR1 MNHEY, CDR2 SVGAGI. This CDR3 comprises 14 residues. CDR3 DNA: TGTGCCAGCAGGACTAGCGGGATTAACAATGAGCAGTTCTTC. Its protein product is CASRTSGINNEQFF.

This clonotype was seen repeatedly, ten times or more. V gene TRBV4-3 combines with J gene TRBJ1-4, with 8 bases aligning to TRBD1. The V and J ends lost 4 bases and 3 bases, in that order; junction bases with no gene match: 13. The CDR3 is made up of 18 amino acids. CDR1 LGHNA and CDR2 YSLEER come from the germline V gene. CDR3 protein: CASSRQLVTGESNEKLFF. CDR3 nucleotide sequence: TGCGCCAGCAGCCGACAACTCGTGACAGGGGAGTCTAATGAAAAACTGTTTTTT.

The sample holds many counts of this clonotype. This chain links TRBV12-3 or TRBV12-4 with TRBJ1-1; tentative D call: TRBD1 (5 bases). V was trimmed by 7 bases and J by 3 bases, leaving 18 bases between them. The CDR3 length is 15 residues. The CDR3 DNA reads TGTGCCAGCATACCGGGACGACGGTGGGACACTGAAGCTTTCTTT. It translates to CASIPGRRWDTEAFF.

This clonotype was counted many times. J is TRBJ2-1 and V is TRBV24-1; 8 nucleotides align to TRBD2. The CDR3 totals 17 residues. The ends lost 9 bases at V and 0 bases at J; junction bases unmatched: 12. The germline gives CDR1 KGHDR, CDR2 SFDVKD. For the CDR3, the DNA is TGTGCCACCGCCTTAGGTACTAGCGGATACTCCTACAATGAGCAGTTCTTC. Its translation: CATALGTSGYSYNEQFF.

CDR3 sequence reads: CSASRDGSNQPQHF. In nucleotides, the CDR3 is TGCAGTGCTAGTAGGGATGGGAGCAATCAGCCCCAGCATTTT. The rearrangement uses TRBV20-1 and TRBJ1-5, with no clear D. Trimming cost V 3 bases and J 1 base, with 10 bases left between them. From germline, CDR1 is DFQATT and CDR2 SNEGSKA (reference sequence). The CDR3 sequence is 14 residues long.

This clonotype was observed many times. The V and J genes are TRBV20-1 and TRBJ1-1; D is uncertain. The CDR3 is 15 residues long. V was pared by 0 bases and J by 1 base, with 12 bases between. Per the germline V gene, CDR1 is DFQATT and CDR2 is SNEGSKA (reference sequence). The CDR3 loop is CSARDPFHGNTEAFF. CDR3 sequence (DNA): TGCAGTGCTAGAGATCCCTTCCATGGGAACACTGAAGCTTTCTTT.

Many counts were recorded for this clonotype. The J gene is TRBJ2-6, the V gene TRBV15; D remains unclear. The germline CDR1 and CDR2 sequences are LNHNV and YYDKDF (reference sequence). Trimming took off 1 base at V and 0 bases at J, with 7 bases between the two ends. CDR3 length: 16 residues. This chain's CDR3 is CATSRARYSGANVLTF. The CDR3 region has the DNA TGTGCCACCAGCAGAGCTCGATACTCTGGGGCCAACGTCCTGACTTTC.